This T cell receptor (beta chain) came from a study of T cell repertoires in cytomegalovirus infection. Study-level results: Ex vivo, HLA-C-restricted CMV-specific TCR beta clonotypes prevailed over the rest of the response.

The CDR3 spans 14 residues. Germline CDR1 reads MNHEY; CDR2 reads SVGEGT. V was shortened by 1 base and J by 3 bases, with 9 bases between the two germline ends. TCRdb independently ran MiXCR on the reads; one entry per CDR3 protein. The top ten clones hold approximately 1.6% of a sample with fewer than 250,000 distinct CDR3 sequences, 12% of them seen once. This clonotype was seen ten or more times. What it binds is unknown. This chain links TRBV6-2 or TRBV6-3 with TRBJ1-1; no definite D call. This clonotype was obtained from a human donor in good health (CMV status not recorded). Some clones in this sample may be carry-over from other donors' samples. The sequenced sample consisted of PBMCs. The CDR3 DNA follows: TGTGCCAGCAGTTACTTCTCGACCGACACTGAAGCTTTCTTT. Amino acids: CASSYFSTDTEAFF.